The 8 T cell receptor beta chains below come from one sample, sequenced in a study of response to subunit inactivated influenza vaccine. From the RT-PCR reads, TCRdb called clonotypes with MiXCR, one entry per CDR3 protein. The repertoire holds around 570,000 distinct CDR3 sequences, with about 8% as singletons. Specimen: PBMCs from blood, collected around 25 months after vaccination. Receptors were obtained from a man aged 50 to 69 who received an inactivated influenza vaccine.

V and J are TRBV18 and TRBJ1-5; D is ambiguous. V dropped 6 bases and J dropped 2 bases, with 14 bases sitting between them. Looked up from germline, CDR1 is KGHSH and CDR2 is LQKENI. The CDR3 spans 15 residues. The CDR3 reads CASSPTLDRNQPQHF. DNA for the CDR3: TGTGCCAGCTCTCCGACCTTGGACCGCAATCAGCCCCAGCATTTT.

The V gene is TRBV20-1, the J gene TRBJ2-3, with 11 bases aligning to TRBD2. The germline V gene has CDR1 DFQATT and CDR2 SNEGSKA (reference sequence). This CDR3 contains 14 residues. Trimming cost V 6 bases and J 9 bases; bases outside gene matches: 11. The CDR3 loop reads CSAPNLAGGQTQYF. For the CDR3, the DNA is TGCAGTGCGCCCAATCTAGCGGGGGGCCAGACGCAGTATTTT.

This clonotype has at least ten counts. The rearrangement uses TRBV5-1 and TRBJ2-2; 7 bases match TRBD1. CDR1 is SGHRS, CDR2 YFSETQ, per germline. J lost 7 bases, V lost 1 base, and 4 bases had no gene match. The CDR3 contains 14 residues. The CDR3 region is CASSLTGDSGELFF. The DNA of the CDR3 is TGCGCCAGCAGCTTGACAGGGGATAGCGGGGAGCTGTTTTTT.

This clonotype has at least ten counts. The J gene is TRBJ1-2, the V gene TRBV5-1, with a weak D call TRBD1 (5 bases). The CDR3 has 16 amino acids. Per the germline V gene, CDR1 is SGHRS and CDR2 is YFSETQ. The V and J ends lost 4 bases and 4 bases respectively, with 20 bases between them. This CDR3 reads CASSPETEGRVYGYTF. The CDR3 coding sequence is TGCGCCAGCAGCCCCGAGACTGAGGGGCGGGTCTATGGCTACACCTTC.

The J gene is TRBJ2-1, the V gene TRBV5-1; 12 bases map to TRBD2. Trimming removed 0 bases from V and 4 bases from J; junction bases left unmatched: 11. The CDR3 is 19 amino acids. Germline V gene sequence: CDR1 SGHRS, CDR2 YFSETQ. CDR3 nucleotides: TGCGCCAGCAGCTTGGCCGGGCTAGCGGGAGGGCCCGGGTACAATGAGCAGTTCTTC. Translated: CASSLAGLAGGPGYNEQFF. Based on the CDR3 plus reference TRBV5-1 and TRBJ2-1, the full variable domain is KAGVTQTPRYLIKTRGQQVTLSCSPISGHRSVSWYQQTPGQGLQFLFEYFSETQRNKGNFPGRFSGRQFSNSRSEMNVSTLELGDSALYLCASSLAGLAGGPGYNEQFFGPGTRLTVL.

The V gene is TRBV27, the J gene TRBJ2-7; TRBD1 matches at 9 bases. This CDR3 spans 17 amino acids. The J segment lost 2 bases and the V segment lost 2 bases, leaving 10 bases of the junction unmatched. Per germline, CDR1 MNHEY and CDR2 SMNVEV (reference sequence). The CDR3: CASSLLLQGARPYEQYF. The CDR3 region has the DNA TGTGCCAGCAGTTTACTACTACAGGGGGCGAGGCCCTACGAGCAGTACTTC.

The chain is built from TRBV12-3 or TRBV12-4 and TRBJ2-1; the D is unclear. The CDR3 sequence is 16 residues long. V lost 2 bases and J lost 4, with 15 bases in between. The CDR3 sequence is CASSLSGPRKYNEQFF. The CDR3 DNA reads TGTGCCAGCAGTTTAAGTGGGCCCCGGAAATACAATGAGCAGTTCTTC.

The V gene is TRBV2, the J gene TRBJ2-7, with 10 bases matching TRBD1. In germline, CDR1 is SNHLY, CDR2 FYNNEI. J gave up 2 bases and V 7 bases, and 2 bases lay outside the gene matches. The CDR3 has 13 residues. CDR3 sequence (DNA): TGTGCCAGCACGACAGGGGGCGCCTACGAGCAGTACTTC. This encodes CASTTGGAYEQYF.